This T cell receptor beta chain originates from a study of blood T cell repertoires in COVID-19. Repertoires were generated with immunoSEQ multiplex PCR, while TCRdb's copy carries only in-frame clones and drops some. The sample records 150,000 to 200,000 clones, around 91% being singletons. The junction had 12 bases not matched to a gene; V was cut back by 4 bases and J by 2 bases. The CDR3 has 18 residues. Germline-derived CDR1 and CDR2 are SGHTA and FQGTGA. This clone was seen just once. The genes are TRBV7-3 and TRBJ2-2; 8 bases agree with TRBD2. The source is a man aged 45-60 years with acute or convalescent COVID-19. The specimen sequenced was peripheral blood. The CDR3 spells CASSSTSVTSGNTGELFF. The CDR3 nucleotides read TGTGCCAGCAGCTCCACATCGGTCACTAGCGGAAACACCGGGGAGCTGTTTTTT. The full variable domain, its missing parts supplied by reference TRBV7-3 and TRBJ2-2, is GAGVSQTPSNKVTEKGKYVELRCDPISGHTALYWYRQSLGQGPEFLIYFQGTGAADDSGLPNDRFFAVRPEGSVSTLKIQRTERGDSAVYLCASSSTSVTSGNTGELFFGEGSRLTVL.